The entry below describes one T cell receptor beta chain. V was shortened by 0 bases and J by 0 bases, with 11 bases between the two germline ends. Per germline, CDR1 SGDLS and CDR2 YYNGEE. This CDR3 is 16 amino acids long. This entry is derived from a study of blood T cell repertoires in COVID-19. About the study: Samples representing acute and convalescent COVID-19 were sourced from the United States, Italy and Spain. Sources were T cells, B-cell-depleted T cells, or PBMCs; the material itself was cDNA or gDNA.

Authors' analysis steps: Amplifying reference gene primers gave estimates of nucleated cell counts. Using immunoSEQ multiplex PCR, the repertoire was profiled, and TCRdb retains in-frame clones only, with some absent. The V and J calls and clone size come from that table; D and trimming were worked out from the DNA. The table has 45,000 to 70,000 clones, 65% to 90% seen once; the top ten hold roughly 28%. This clonotype originated in a woman of 80 years or more with active or convalescent COVID-19. Sequenced sample: peripheral blood. This rearrangement joins TRBV9 to TRBJ2-3; TRBD1 is a possible D gene (5 bases). The CDR3 DNA follows: TGTGCCAGCAGCGTAGAGTGGGCAGGGAGCACAGATACGCAGTATTTT. Its protein is CASSVEWAGSTDTQYF.